The present TCR beta chain was sequenced within a study of patients with pleural tuberculosis. This clonotype has at least ten counts. Germline-derived CDR1 and CDR2 are MNHEY and SMNVEV (reference sequence). This CDR3 has 15 residues. V shed 2 bases and J 3 bases; nucleotides not matched to a gene: 4. In TCRdb, the reads were re-called with MiXCR into one record per CDR3 protein. The table shows about 50,000 distinct CDR3 sequences, with 7.3% occurring only once. This chain links TRBV27 with TRBJ1-5; TRBD1 agrees at 7 bases. The source is a human donor with pleural tuberculosis. The CDR3 spells CASSLEGAVNQPQHF. CDR3 coding DNA: TGTGCCAGCAGTTTAGAGGGGGCGGTCAATCAGCCCCAGCATTTT.